These 24 T cell receptor beta chains came from one sample sequenced in a study of yellow fever vaccine responses in identical twins. TCRdb re-derived calls from the RT-PCR reads in MiXCR, one entry per CDR3 protein. Among some 4,000 distinct CDR3 sequences listed, about 80% were seen once. The sample consisted of T cells from blood (PBMCs), unsorted or a sorted subset (not recorded which), taken before or after yellow fever vaccination (not recorded which). These receptors all stem from a woman under 30 who received the yellow fever vaccine.

The chain links TRBV5-1 to TRBJ2-6; D is ambiguous. V lost 4 bases and J 0 bases, leaving 8 bases between the germline ends. Germline CDR1 and CDR2: SGHRS and YFSETQ. The CDR3 sequence is 15 residues long. CDR3 sequence reads: CASSDQSSGANVLTF. The CDR3 region has the DNA TGCGCCAGCAGCGACCAGAGCTCTGGGGCCAACGTCCTGACTTTC. The variable domain in full, with the rest retrieved from reference TRBV5-1 and TRBJ2-6, is KAGVTQTPRYLIKTRGQQVTLSCSPISGHRSVSWYQQTPGQGLQFLFEYFSETQRNKGNFPGRFSGRQFSNSRSEMNVSTLELGDSALYLCASSDQSSGANVLTFGAGSRLTVL.

The chain joins TRBV11-3 to TRBJ2-1; D possibly corresponds to TRBD1 (5 bases). The CDR3 totals 14 residues. V lost 5 bases and J lost 9, with 17 bases in between. In germline, CDR1 is SGHNT, CDR2 YENEEA. As DNA, the CDR3 is TGTGCCAGCAGCCTCCAGACTGGCCAGGGTGAGCAGTTCTTC. Translated, it gives CASSLQTGQGEQFF.

The rearrangement joins TRBV18 to TRBJ2-1; D is undetermined. CDR1 KGHSH and CDR2 LQKENI come from the germline V gene. CDR3 size: 18 residues. V lost 0 bases, J lost 0 bases, and 15 bases lay in between. CDR3 DNA sequence: TGTGCCAGCTCACCACCTCGGGTGGGGATGGGCTCCTACAATGAGCAGTTCTTC. Amino acid sequence: CASSPPRVGMGSYNEQFF.

The chain recombines TRBV28 with TRBJ2-1; D not certain. In germline, CDR1 is MDHEN, CDR2 SYDVKM. Trimming pared 8 bases from V and 3 bases from J, leaving 8 bases between. This CDR3 has 12 amino acids. The CDR3 DNA reads TGTGCCAGCGGCGTTCTCTACAATGAGCAGTTCTTC. It specifies CASGVLYNEQFF.

The V and J genes are TRBV11-3 and TRBJ2-2, with D perhaps TRBD1 or TRBD2 (5 bases each). Germline assignment: CDR1 SGHNT and CDR2 YENEEA. The CDR3 has 16 residues. V was trimmed by 5 bases and J by 4 bases, leaving 17 bases between them. This CDR3 reads CASSRLARAGTGELFF. DNA for the CDR3: TGTGCCAGCAGCCGCTTGGCCAGGGCGGGCACCGGGGAGCTGTTTTTT.

This chain joins TRBV26 and TRBJ2-5. TRBV26 corresponds to a pseudogene. There are 13 residues in the CDR3. CDR3 loop: CASSSKPQETQYF. The CDR3 DNA reads TGTGCCAGCAGTTCCAAACCCCAAGAGACCCAGTACTTC.

There are a few counts of this clonotype. This sequence joins TRBV23-1 and TRBJ1-5; D is perhaps TRBD1 (6 bases). TRBV23-1 belongs to the ORF category, with a function that is uncertain. This CDR3 region has 15 residues. The V and J ends lost 1 base and 6 bases respectively, with 13 bases between them. CDR3 sequence: CASSQLEQGVQPQHF. The DNA of the CDR3 is TGCGCCAGCAGTCAATTGGAACAGGGAGTTCAGCCCCAGCATTTT.

The rearrangement links TRBV11-3 to TRBJ2-5, with a weak D call TRBD2 (6 bases). There are 18 residues in the CDR3. Germline CDR1 reads SGHNT; CDR2 reads YENEEA. Trimming took off 3 bases at V and 3 bases at J, with 23 bases between the two ends. CDR3 sequence (DNA): TGTGCCAGCAGCTTCACACTTTCCGATTGGGACTTAGAAGAGACCCAGTACTTC. Encoded protein: CASSFTLSDWDLEETQYF.

This clonotype showed up just once. The chain couples TRBV10-3 to TRBJ2-1; maybe TRBD1 (5 bases). V was clipped by 0 bases and J by 7 bases, with 13 bases between them. The CDR3 contains 15 residues. CDR1 and CDR2 from the germline V gene are ENHRY and SYGVKD. The CDR3 protein is CAISESSAGKNEQFF. As DNA, the CDR3 is TGTGCCATCAGTGAGTCGAGTGCAGGGAAGAATGAGCAGTTCTTC.

This clonotype has more than one count but fewer than ten. This chain connects TRBV7-6 to TRBJ1-1; D unclear. The CDR3 contains 13 residues. From germline, CDR1 is SGHVS and CDR2 FNYEAQ. V was trimmed by 4 bases and J by 9 bases, leaving 15 bases between them. Here the CDR3 reads CASSWVWVRKAFF. The CDR3 DNA follows: TGTGCCAGCAGCTGGGTTTGGGTGCGCAAAGCTTTCTTT. Combining the CDR3 with reference TRBV7-6 and TRBJ1-1 gives the whole variable domain GAGVSQSPRYKVTKRGQDVALRCDPISGHVSLYWYRQALGQGPEFLTYFNYEAQQDKSGLPNDRFSAERPEGSISTLTIQRTEQRDSAMYRCASSWVWVRKAFFGQGTRLTVV.

CDR3 in DNA: TGTGCCAGCTCACCATCCGCCAGGGGCACCTACGAGCAGTACTTC. Its translation: CASSPSARGTYEQYF. This chain links TRBV18 with TRBJ2-7, with TRBD1 as a possible D gene (6 bases). Germline loops: CDR1 KGHSH, CDR2 LQKENI. Deletions cut 2 bases from V and 2 bases from J, with 13 bases between. The CDR3 spans 15 residues.

The chain joins TRBV10-1 to TRBJ2-1; TRBD2 might be the D (5 bases). The V end was cut by 2 bases, the J end by 3 bases, with 11 bases between. CDR1 and CDR2 (germline): WNHNN, SYGVQD (reference sequence). CDR3 length equals 15 residues. The CDR3, as DNA: TGCGCCAGCAGTGAGGGCCAGCGGAGCTACAATGAGCAGTTCTTC. It yields the protein CASSEGQRSYNEQFF.

V gene TRBV9 combines with J gene TRBJ2-3, with D hard to call. The V and J ends lost 0 bases and 2 bases respectively, with 7 bases between them. The CDR3 spans 14 residues. Germline CDR1 reads SGDLS; CDR2 reads YYNGEE. The CDR3: CASSVGYNTDTQYF. The CDR3 nucleotides are TGTGCCAGCAGCGTAGGGTATAACACAGATACGCAGTATTTT. Supplemented by reference TRBV9 and TRBJ2-3, the full variable domain reads DSGVTQTPKHLITATGQRVTLRCSPRSGDLSVYWYQQSLDQGLQFLIQYYNGEERAKGNILERFSAQQFPDLHSELNLSSLELGDSALYFCASSVGYNTDTQYFGPGTRLTVL.

This chain links TRBV18 with TRBJ1-5, with TRBD1 identical over 7 bases. The junction had 5 bases not matched to a gene; V was cut back by 3 bases and J by 6 bases. CDR1 is KGHSH, CDR2 LQKENI, per germline. CDR3 length equals 14 residues. The chain's CDR3 is CASSPTQGTQPQHF. Written as DNA, the CDR3 is TGTGCCAGCTCACCCACACAGGGGACTCAGCCCCAGCATTTT.

The chain links TRBV18 to TRBJ2-2; D gene unclear. The germline V gene encodes CDR1 KGHSH and CDR2 LQKENI. The CDR3 extends over 14 amino acids. Trimming shortened V by 0 bases and J by 2 bases, and 4 bases separated the two germline ends. The CDR3 sequence: CASSPPGNTGELFF. For the CDR3, the DNA is TGTGCCAGCTCACCACCGGGCAACACCGGGGAGCTGTTTTTT.

The chain joins TRBV4-1 to TRBJ2-1; D unresolved. V was shortened by 3 bases and J by 10 bases, with 13 bases between the two germline ends. The germline gives CDR1 MGHRA, CDR2 YSYEKL. The CDR3 has 13 residues. CDR3 sequence (DNA): TGCGCCAGCAGCCAGCCAGCCCTACGAGAGCAGTTCTTC. Translated: CASSQPALREQFF.

The chain couples TRBV11-1 to TRBJ2-1, with D perhaps matching TRBD2 (5 bases). Trimming took 0 bases from V and 4 from J, leaving 7 bases between them. The CDR3 has 14 amino acids. Germline-derived CDR1 and CDR2 are SGHAT and FQDESV (reference sequence). CDR3 sequence: CASSLAGSYNEQFF. CDR3 sequence (DNA): TGTGCCAGCAGCTTAGCGGGGAGTTACAATGAGCAGTTCTTC.

About this clonotype itself: One end of the junction varies from germline; a read error may be responsible. For the CDR3, the DNA is TGCAGCGCCGTCCAAAACACTGCAGCTTTCTTT. It codes for CSAVQNTAAFF. The chain recombines TRBV29-1 with TRBJ1-1; no definite D call. The CDR3 runs 11 residues. Germline V gives CDR1 SQVTM, CDR2 ANQGSEA.

V is TRBV28 and J is TRBJ2-7; D ambiguous. V lost 3 bases and J 3 bases, leaving 9 bases between the germline ends. This CDR3 is 13 amino acids long. Per germline, CDR1 MDHEN and CDR2 SYDVKM. The CDR3 region has the DNA TGTGCCAGCAGTTTTTACTCTAACTACGAGCAGTACTTC. As protein: CASSFYSNYEQYF.

V is TRBV28 and J is TRBJ2-4; D is uncertain. CDR3 length: 14 residues. In germline, CDR1 is MDHEN, CDR2 SYDVKM. Trimming cost V 3 bases and J 0 bases, with 6 bases left between them. CDR3 loop: CASSLKGAKNIQYF. Here the CDR3 DNA reads TGTGCCAGCAGTTTGAAGGGAGCCAAAAACATTCAGTACTTC.

V is TRBV7-3 and J is TRBJ2-1; weak D call: TRBD2 (6 bases). V was trimmed by 5 bases and J by 10 bases, leaving 18 bases between them. The germline gives CDR1 SGHTA, CDR2 FQGTGA. The CDR3 sequence is 14 residues long. The CDR3: CASSREAAGPEQFF. Written as DNA, the CDR3 is TGTGCCAGCAGCAGGGAAGCGGCGGGACCCGAGCAGTTCTTC. Full variable domain (outside the CDR3, taken from reference TRBV7-3 and TRBJ2-1): GAGVSQTPSNKVTEKGKYVELRCDPISGHTALYWYRQSLGQGPEFLIYFQGTGAADDSGLPNDRFFAVRPEGSVSTLKIQRTERGDSAVYLCASSREAAGPEQFFGPGTRLTVL.

The chain combines TRBV7-2 with TRBJ2-3, with D maybe TRBD2 (6 bases). Germline V gene sequence: CDR1 SGHTA, CDR2 FQGNSA. This CDR3 has 15 residues. V lost 4 bases and J 4 bases, leaving 15 bases between the germline ends. The CDR3 DNA follows: TGTGCCAGCAGCTCCGGTGGGGGAGGTGCAGATACGCAGTATTTT. Translated: CASSSGGGGADTQYF.

In its sample, this clonotype was seen once. The chain is built from TRBV11-3 and TRBJ2-5; D unclear. This CDR3 is 13 amino acids long. With 1 base removed from V and 5 bases from J, the gap between germline ends came to 8 bases. Germline-derived CDR1 and CDR2 are SGHNT and YENEEA. The DNA of the CDR3 is TGTGCCAGCAGCTTAGGAGAAAAGGAGACCCAGTACTTC. Its protein product is CASSLGEKETQYF.

This clonotype was found a few times. This chain connects TRBV3-1 to TRBJ2-7; D unclear. The CDR3 is 14 residues long. Trimming shortened V by 2 bases and J by 2 bases, and 10 bases separated the two germline ends. CDR1 and CDR2 from the germline V gene are LGHDT and YNNKEL (reference sequence). The CDR3 nucleotides read TGTGCCAGCAGCCAAAGTGGGGATCCCTACGAGCAGTACTTC. It translates to CASSQSGDPYEQYF.